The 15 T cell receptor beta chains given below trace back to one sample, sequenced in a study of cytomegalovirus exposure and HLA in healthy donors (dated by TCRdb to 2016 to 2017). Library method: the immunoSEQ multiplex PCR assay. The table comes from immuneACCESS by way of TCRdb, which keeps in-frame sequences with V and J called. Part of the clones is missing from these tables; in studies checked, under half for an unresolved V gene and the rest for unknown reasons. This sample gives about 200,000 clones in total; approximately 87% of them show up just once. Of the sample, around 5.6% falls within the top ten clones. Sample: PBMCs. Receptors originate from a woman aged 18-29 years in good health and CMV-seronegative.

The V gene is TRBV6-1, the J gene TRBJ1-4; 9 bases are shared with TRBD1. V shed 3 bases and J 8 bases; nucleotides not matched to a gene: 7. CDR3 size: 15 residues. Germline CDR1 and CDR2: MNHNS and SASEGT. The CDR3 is CASSDRRTGAEKLFF. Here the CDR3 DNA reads TGTGCCAGCAGTGACCGCCGGACAGGGGCCGAAAAACTGTTTTTT.

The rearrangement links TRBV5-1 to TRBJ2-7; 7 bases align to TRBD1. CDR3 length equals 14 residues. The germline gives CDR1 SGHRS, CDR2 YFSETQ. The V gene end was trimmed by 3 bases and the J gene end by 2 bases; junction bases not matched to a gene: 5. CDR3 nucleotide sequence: TGCGCCAGCAGCTATTGGACAGGAACCTACGAGCAGTACTTC. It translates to CASSYWTGTYEQYF. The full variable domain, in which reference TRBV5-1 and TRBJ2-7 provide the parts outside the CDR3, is KAGVTQTPRYLIKTRGQQVTLSCSPISGHRSVSWYQQTPGQGLQFLFEYFSETQRNKGNFPGRFSGRQFSNSRSEMNVSTLELGDSALYLCASSYWTGTYEQYFGPGTRLTVT.

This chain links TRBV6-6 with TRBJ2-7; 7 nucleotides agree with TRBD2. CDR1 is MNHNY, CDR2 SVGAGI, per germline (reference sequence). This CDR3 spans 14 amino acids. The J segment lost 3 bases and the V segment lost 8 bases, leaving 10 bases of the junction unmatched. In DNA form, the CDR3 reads TGTGCCAGCTCCCCGGCTAGCGGTCTCTACGAGCAGTACTTC. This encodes CASSPASGLYEQYF.

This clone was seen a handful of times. In nucleotides, the CDR3 is TGTGCCAGCAGCCCTACTAGCGGGATCGCCTACAATGAGCAGTTCTTC. Translating gives CASSPTSGIAYNEQFF. V gene TRBV7-3 combines with J gene TRBJ2-1, with 10 nucleotides matching TRBD2. CDR1 is SGHTA and CDR2 is FQGTGA in the germline V gene. After removal of 5 bases from V and 2 bases from J, the junction contained 6 bases not matched to a gene. The CDR3 length is 16 residues. Supplemented by reference TRBV7-3 and TRBJ2-1, the full variable domain reads GAGVSQTPSNKVTEKGKYVELRCDPISGHTALYWYRQSLGQGPEFLIYFQGTGAADDSGLPNDRFFAVRPEGSVSTLKIQRTERGDSAVYLCASSPTSGIAYNEQFFGPGTRLTVL.

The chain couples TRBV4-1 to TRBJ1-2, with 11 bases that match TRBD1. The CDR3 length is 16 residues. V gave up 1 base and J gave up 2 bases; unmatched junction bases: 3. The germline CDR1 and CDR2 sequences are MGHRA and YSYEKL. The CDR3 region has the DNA TGCGCCAGCAGCCAAGGTGGGACAGGGGGGAACTATGGCTACACCTTC. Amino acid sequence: CASSQGGTGGNYGYTF.

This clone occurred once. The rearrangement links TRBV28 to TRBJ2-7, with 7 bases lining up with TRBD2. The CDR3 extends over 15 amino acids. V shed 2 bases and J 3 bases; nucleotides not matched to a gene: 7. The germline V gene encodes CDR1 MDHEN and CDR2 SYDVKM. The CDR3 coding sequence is TGTGCCAGCAGTTTAGGGGGGGGAGTTTTCTACGAGCAGTACTTC. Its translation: CASSLGGGVFYEQYF.

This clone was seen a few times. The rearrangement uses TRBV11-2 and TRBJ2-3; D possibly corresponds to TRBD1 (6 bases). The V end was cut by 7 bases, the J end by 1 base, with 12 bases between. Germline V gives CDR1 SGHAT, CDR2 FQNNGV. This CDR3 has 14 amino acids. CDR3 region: CASTLGARTDTQYF. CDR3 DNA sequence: TGTGCCAGCACCTTGGGGGCCCGCACAGATACGCAGTATTTT.

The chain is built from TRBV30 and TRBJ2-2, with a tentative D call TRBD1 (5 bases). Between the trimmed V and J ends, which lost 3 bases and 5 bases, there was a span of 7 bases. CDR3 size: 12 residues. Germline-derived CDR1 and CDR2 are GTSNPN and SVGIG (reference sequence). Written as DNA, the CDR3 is TGTGCCTGGAGGGCAGGGACCGGGGAGCTGTTTTTT. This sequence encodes CAWRAGTGELFF. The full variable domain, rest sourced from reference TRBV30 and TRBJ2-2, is SQTIHQWPATLVQPVGSPLSLECTVEGTSNPNLYWYRQAAGRGLQLLFYSVGIGQISSEVPQNLSASRPQDRQFILSSKKLLLSDSGFYLCAWRAGTGELFFGEGSRLTVL.

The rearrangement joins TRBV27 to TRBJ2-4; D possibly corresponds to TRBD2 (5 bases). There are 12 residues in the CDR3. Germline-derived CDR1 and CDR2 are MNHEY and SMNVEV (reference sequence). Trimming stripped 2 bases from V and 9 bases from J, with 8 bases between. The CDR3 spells CASSLDGVIQYF. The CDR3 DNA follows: TGTGCCAGCAGTTTAGACGGGGTCATTCAGTACTTC.

As DNA, the CDR3 is TGTGCCAGCAGGACTACACTTGCAACTAATGAAAAACTGTTTTTT. It is translated as CASRTTLATNEKLFF. The chain links TRBV28 to TRBJ1-4; D gene ambiguous. CDR1 and CDR2 (germline): MDHEN, SYDVKM. V was shortened by 6 bases and J by 0 bases, with 11 bases between the two germline ends. The CDR3 consists of 15 residues.

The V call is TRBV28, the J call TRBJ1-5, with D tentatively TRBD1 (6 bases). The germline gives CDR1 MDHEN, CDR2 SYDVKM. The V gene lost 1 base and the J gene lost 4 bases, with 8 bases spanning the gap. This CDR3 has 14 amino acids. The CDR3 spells CASSLYRENQPQHF. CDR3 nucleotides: TGTGCCAGCAGTTTATACAGGGAAAATCAGCCCCAGCATTTT.

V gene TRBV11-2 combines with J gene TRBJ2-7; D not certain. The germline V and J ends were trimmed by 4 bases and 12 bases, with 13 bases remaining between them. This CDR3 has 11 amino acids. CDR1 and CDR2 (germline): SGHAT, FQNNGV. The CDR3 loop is CASSSVGILYF. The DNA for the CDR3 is TGTGCCAGCAGCTCGGTGGGGATTCTGTACTTC.

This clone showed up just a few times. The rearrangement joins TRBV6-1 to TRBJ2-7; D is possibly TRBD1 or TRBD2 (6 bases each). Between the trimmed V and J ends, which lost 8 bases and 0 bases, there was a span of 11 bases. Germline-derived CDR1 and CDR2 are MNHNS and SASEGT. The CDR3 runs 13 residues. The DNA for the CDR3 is TGTGCCAGCTGGAGGGACAACTCCTACGAGCAGTACTTC. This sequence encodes CASWRDNSYEQYF.

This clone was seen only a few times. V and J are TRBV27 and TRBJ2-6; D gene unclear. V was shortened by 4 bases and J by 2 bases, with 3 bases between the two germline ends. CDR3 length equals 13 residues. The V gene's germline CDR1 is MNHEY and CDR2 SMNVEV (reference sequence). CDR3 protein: CASSWTGANVLTF. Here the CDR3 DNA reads TGTGCCAGCAGTTGGACTGGGGCCAACGTCCTGACTTTC. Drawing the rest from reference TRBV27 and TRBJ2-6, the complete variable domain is EAQVTQNPRYLITVTGKKLTVTCSQNMNHEYMSWYRQDPGLGLRQIYYSMNVEVTDKGDVPEGYKVSRKEKRNFPLILESPSPNQTSLYFCASSWTGANVLTFGAGSRLTVL.

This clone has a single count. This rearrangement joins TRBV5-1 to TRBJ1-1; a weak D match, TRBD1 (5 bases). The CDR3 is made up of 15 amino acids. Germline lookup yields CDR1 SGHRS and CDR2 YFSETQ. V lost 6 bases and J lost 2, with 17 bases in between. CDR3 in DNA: TGCGCCAGCATGCTTGGTCTGGGGACCAACACTGAAGCTTTCTTT. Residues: CASMLGLGTNTEAFF.